The 6 T cell receptor beta chains in this list originate from one sample, sequenced in a study of CD8 T cells in ankylosing spondylitis. Whole-study results and caveats: The study identified a TCR beta motif of about eight highly homologous variants that appeared characteristic of ankylosing spondylitis blood.

TCRdb reprocessed the 5' RACE reads via MiXCR and lists one record per CDR3 protein. The sample holds 250,000 to 350,000 distinct CDR3 sequences, 8% seen once. For these receptors, no antigen is known. The material sequenced was blood, either unsorted or a sorted T cell fraction (not recorded which). Receptors were obtained from a male donor with ankylosing spondylitis.

This sequence joins TRBV9 and TRBJ2-3, with a possible D match to TRBD2 (5 bases). Trimming cost V 7 bases and J 2 bases, with 17 bases left between them. Per germline, CDR1 SGDLS and CDR2 YYNGEE. The CDR3 length is 15 residues. DNA of the CDR3: TGTGCCAGCCGACGGGGAGCAATTCCCACAGATACGCAGTATTTT. This sequence encodes CASRRGAIPTDTQYF.

This clonotype was picked up many times. The chain's CDR3 is CASSLEGGTIRSIQYF. The CDR3 region has the DNA TGTGCCAGCAGCTTAGAGGGCGGCACAATCCGGAGCATTCAGTACTTC. V usage is TRBV11-2 and J usage is TRBJ2-4; D remains ambiguous. Looked up from germline, CDR1 is SGHAT and CDR2 is FQNNGV. V lost 0 bases to trimming and J lost 9 bases, with 18 bases between them. The CDR3 has 16 amino acids.

V and J are TRBV29-1 and TRBJ2-7, with D tentatively TRBD1 (5 bases). V lost 4 bases, J lost 1 base, and 8 bases lay in between. Germline CDR1 reads SQVTM; CDR2 reads ANQGSEA. This CDR3 has 12 amino acids. As DNA, the CDR3 is TGCAGCGTTGGACAGCCATCCTACGAGCAGTACTTC. Its translation is CSVGQPSYEQYF.

This clonotype was seen a few times. CDR3 residues: CASSSTTGELFF. CDR3 nucleotides: TGTGCCAGCAGTTCGACCACCGGGGAGCTGTTTTTT. V is TRBV28 and J is TRBJ2-2; no clear D gene. Trimming cost V 4 bases and J 4 bases, with 4 bases left between them. This CDR3 region has 12 residues. The germline V gene has CDR1 MDHEN and CDR2 SYDVKM.

This clonotype was observed a handful of times. The chain uses TRBV7-2 and TRBJ2-1; D ambiguous. This CDR3 comprises 15 residues. Germline values: CDR1 SGHTA, CDR2 FQGNSA. V lost 0 bases and J 7 bases, leaving 13 bases between the germline ends. The CDR3 DNA is TGTGCCAGCAGCTTAGCGGTCACAGCTGGGAATGAGCAGTTCTTC. It encodes CASSLAVTAGNEQFF.

This clonotype was picked up a small number of times. This rearrangement joins TRBV10-3 to TRBJ1-1; D unclear. This CDR3 has 13 residues. Germline-derived CDR1 and CDR2 are ENHRY and SYGVKD. Trimming removed 6 bases at V and 0 bases at J, with 8 bases between. The CDR3 sequence: CAIRLSVNTEAFF. Written as DNA, the CDR3 is TGTGCCATCAGACTATCTGTGAACACTGAAGCTTTCTTT.